Below, 24 T cell receptor beta chains from the same sample are listed, as sequenced in a study of blood T cell repertoires in COVID-19. Some clones are missing from TCRdb's copy, which holds only in-frame ones; the method was immunoSEQ multiplex PCR. The sample holds about 180,000 clones, about 90% seen once. What was sequenced was PBMCs or T cells enriched from blood (not recorded which). All receptors derive from a woman aged 50 to 65 who had recovered from COVID-19.

This clone was seen a handful of times. The V call is TRBV5-1, the J call TRBJ2-7; TRBD1 matches at 7 bases. Germline trimming cut 3 bases from V and 10 bases from J; bases unmatched to any gene: 4. Looked up from germline, CDR1 is SGHRS and CDR2 is YFSETQ. The CDR3 sequence is 11 residues long. The CDR3 sequence: CASSSDRAQYF. The CDR3 bases are TGCGCCAGCAGCTCTGACAGGGCTCAGTACTTC. The full variable domain, its missing parts supplied by reference TRBV5-1 and TRBJ2-7, is KAGVTQTPRYLIKTRGQQVTLSCSPISGHRSVSWYQQTPGQGLQFLFEYFSETQRNKGNFPGRFSGRQFSNSRSEMNVSTLELGDSALYLCASSSDRAQYFGPGTRLTVT.

The V and J genes are TRBV11-3 and TRBJ2-2; 7 bases are a match to TRBD1. CDR1 is SGHNT, CDR2 YENEEA, per germline. V shed 7 bases, J shed 7 bases, and the junction held 6 bases outside the gene matches. CDR3 length equals 13 residues. CDR3 loop: CASTRQGYGELFF. The CDR3 DNA reads as TGTGCCAGCACCCGACAGGGTTACGGGGAGCTGTTTTTT. Complete variable domain (other parts from reference TRBV11-3 and TRBJ2-2): EAGVVQSPRYKIIEKKQPVAFWCNPISGHNTLYWYLQNLGQGPELLIRYENEEAVDDSQLPKDRFSAERLKGVDSTLKIQPAELGDSAVYLCASTRQGYGELFFGEGSRLTVL.

V is TRBV7-9 and J is TRBJ1-6, with D unclear. CDR3 length equals 12 residues. The V gene's germline CDR1 is SEHNR and CDR2 FQNEAQ (reference sequence). The V and J ends lost 3 bases and 11 bases respectively, with 8 bases between them. The CDR3, as DNA: TGTGCCAGCAGCTTCGGGGAAACACCCCTCCACTTT. Encoded protein: CASSFGETPLHF.

This sequence joins TRBV5-6 and TRBJ1-2; the match to TRBD1 covers 7 bases. This CDR3 contains 13 residues. The junction had 4 bases not matched to a gene; V was cut back by 0 bases and J by 8 bases. Per germline, CDR1 SGHDT and CDR2 YYEEEE. DNA of the CDR3: TGTGCCAGCAGCTTGGCACAGGGGAAAGGCTACACCTTC. It yields the protein CASSLAQGKGYTF.

The genes are TRBV11-2 and TRBJ2-1; weak D call: TRBD1 (6 bases). Germline V gene data show CDR1 as SGHAT and CDR2 as FQNNGV. Between the trimmed V and J ends, which lost 3 bases and 7 bases, there was a span of 19 bases. CDR3 size: 16 residues. The DNA of the CDR3 is TGTGCCAGCAGCTTGGGGATCAGAGGGGGTGTAAATGAGCAGTTCTTC. This codes for CASSLGIRGGVNEQFF.

CDR3 sequence (DNA): TGCGCCAGCAGTGAGGGGGGACAGGGGACCCACGAGCAGTACTTC. Amino acids: CASSEGGQGTHEQYF. The V call is TRBV10-2, the J call TRBJ2-7; 10 bases line up with TRBD1. CDR1 WSHSY and CDR2 SAAADI come from the germline V gene. The ends lost 2 bases at V and 5 bases at J; junction bases unmatched: 6. The CDR3 covers 15 residues.

The V call is TRBV29-1, the J call TRBJ2-2; TRBD2 matches at 8 bases. J was trimmed by 2 bases and V by 4 bases; bases with no gene match: 6. Germline V gives CDR1 SQVTM, CDR2 ANQGSEA. The CDR3 spans 15 residues. The CDR3 is CSVGNSGVNTGELFF. The CDR3 bases are TGCAGCGTTGGCAATAGCGGGGTTAACACCGGGGAGCTGTTTTTT.

The chain employs TRBV5-4 and TRBJ2-1; tentative D call: TRBD1 (6 bases). Germline lookup yields CDR1 SGHNT and CDR2 YYREEE (reference sequence). V was pared by 1 base and J by 3 bases, with 11 bases between. CDR3 length: 15 amino acids. CDR3 sequence (DNA): TGTGCCAGCAGCTTGACAGGGCTTGACTACAATGAGCAGTTCTTC. It codes for CASSLTGLDYNEQFF. The full variable domain, completed using reference TRBV5-4 and TRBJ2-1, is ETGVTQSPTHLIKTRGQQVTLRCSSQSGHNTVSWYQQALGQGPQFIFQYYREEENGRGNFPPRFSGLQFPNYSSELNVNALELDDSALYLCASSLTGLDYNEQFFGPGTRLTVL.

The V call is TRBV30, the J call TRBJ2-1; TRBD2 matches 7 bases. The V gene end was trimmed by 6 bases and the J gene end by 15 bases; junction bases not matched to a gene: 14. Germline V gene lookup returns CDR1 GTSNPN and CDR2 SVGIG (reference sequence). The CDR3 contains 12 residues. The CDR3 reads CACTLSGIRPFF. CDR3 nucleotide sequence: TGTGCCTGCACACTAAGCGGGATCCGCCCGTTCTTC.

The rearrangement links TRBV5-6 to TRBJ1-2; the D gene is possibly TRBD1 (5 bases). Per the germline V gene, CDR1 is SGHDT and CDR2 is YYEEEE. The CDR3 runs to 15 residues. Trimming left V 1 base short and J 5 bases short, with 15 bases between. Written as DNA, the CDR3 is TGTGCCAGCAGCTTGAGGCGGCAGGGCTCATATGGCTACACCTTC. It codes for CASSLRRQGSYGYTF.

This rearrangement joins TRBV5-6 to TRBJ2-7; D might be TRBD2 (5 bases). Germline V gene data show CDR1 as SGHDT and CDR2 as YYEEEE. V lost 4 bases and J 6 bases, leaving 17 bases between the germline ends. The length of the CDR3 is 14 residues. CDR3: CASSQMALGGEQYF. CDR3 sequence (DNA): TGTGCCAGCAGCCAGATGGCACTAGGCGGCGAGCAGTACTTC.

This rearrangement joins TRBV6-1 to TRBJ1-3; perhaps TRBD1 as D (6 bases). The V end lost 1 base, the J end lost 0 bases, and 13 bases lay between the germline ends. From germline, CDR1 is MNHNS and CDR2 SASEGT. The CDR3 length is 17 residues. The CDR3 loop is CASSEGGHFFSGNTIYF. The CDR3 DNA reads as TGTGCCAGCAGTGAAGGGGGACACTTTTTCTCTGGAAACACCATATATTTT.

This clone was detected only once. The chain employs TRBV5-4 and TRBJ2-1, with 7 bases lining up with TRBD2. The germline V gene has CDR1 SGHNT and CDR2 YYREEE (reference sequence). Germline trimming cut 0 bases from V and 6 bases from J; bases unmatched to any gene: 0. The CDR3 sequence is 13 residues long. The CDR3 region is CASSLGLANEQFF. CDR3 nucleotide sequence: TGTGCCAGCAGCTTGGGACTAGCCAATGAGCAGTTCTTC.

V gene TRBV6-5 combines with J gene TRBJ1-1; D possibly corresponds to TRBD1 (5 bases). The CDR3 spans 12 residues. Trimming shortened V by 7 bases and J by 0 bases, and 6 bases separated the two germline ends. CDR1 and CDR2 from the germline V gene are MNHEY and SVGAGI. CDR3 residues: CASTDMNTEAFF. As DNA, the CDR3 is TGTGCCAGCACGGACATGAACACTGAAGCTTTCTTT.

This chain joins TRBV5-8 and TRBJ2-1, with D maybe TRBD2 (6 bases). Germline V CDR1 and CDR2: SGHTS, YDEGEE. V dropped 2 bases and J dropped 3 bases, with 12 bases sitting between them. CDR3 length: 15 amino acids. In DNA, the CDR3 is TGTGCCAGCAGCTTTTTGGCGGGAAGCTACAATGAGCAGTTCTTC. It encodes CASSFLAGSYNEQFF. The variable domain in full, with the rest retrieved from reference TRBV5-8 and TRBJ2-1, is EAGVTQSPTHLIKTRGQQATLRCSPISGHTSVYWYQQALGLGLQFLLWYDEGEERNRGNFPPRFSGRQFPNYSSELNVNALELEDSALYLCASSFLAGSYNEQFFGPGTRLTVL.

The rearrangement joins TRBV19 to TRBJ1-2; maybe TRBD1 (5 bases). The CDR3 is 11 amino acids. Trimming removed 6 bases from V and 6 bases from J, with 8 bases in between. Germline V gene data show CDR1 as LNHDA and CDR2 as SQIVND (reference sequence). CDR3 coding DNA: TGTGCCAGTAGAAGGGGTGATGGCTACACCTTC. Translating gives CASRRGDGYTF.

The genes are TRBV18 and TRBJ1-1, with TRBD1 identical over 7 bases. This CDR3 spans 12 amino acids. CDR1 and CDR2 (germline): KGHSH, LQKENI. Germline trimming cut 5 bases from V and 7 bases from J; bases unmatched to any gene: 4. This CDR3 reads CASSRTGSEAFF. CDR3 coding DNA: TGTGCCAGCTCAAGGACAGGCAGTGAAGCTTTCTTT.

The chain uses TRBV27 and TRBJ1-2; the match to TRBD1 covers 7 bases. There are 15 residues in the CDR3. Germline CDR1 reads MNHEY; CDR2 reads SMNVEV (reference sequence). Trimming removed 4 bases from V and 8 bases from J; junction bases left unmatched: 13. CDR3 region: CASSSPGQLNRGYTF. The CDR3 DNA reads TGTGCCAGCAGTTCACCGGGACAGCTTAACAGGGGCTACACCTTC.

V usage is TRBV6-1 and J usage is TRBJ2-4; D is perhaps TRBD2 (7 bases). Germline lookup yields CDR1 MNHNS and CDR2 SASEGT. V was shortened by 2 bases and J by 3 bases, with 17 bases between the two germline ends. The CDR3 has 17 amino acids. This chain's CDR3 is CASSEWGGGSDKNIQYF. The CDR3 coding sequence is TGTGCCAGCAGTGAATGGGGAGGGGGATCGGACAAAAACATTCAGTACTTC.

This chain links TRBV2 with TRBJ2-7, with D maybe TRBD2 (6 bases). The CDR3 length is 15 residues. Germline V lookup: CDR1 SNHLY, CDR2 FYNNEI. V was clipped by 2 bases and J by 3 bases, with 14 bases between them. The CDR3 DNA follows: TGTGCCAGCAGTGAACTGGGACTCTCCTTCTACGAGCAGTACTTC. The encoded protein is CASSELGLSFYEQYF. The full variable domain, in which reference TRBV2 and TRBJ2-7 provide the parts outside the CDR3, is EPEVTQTPSHQVTQMGQEVILRCVPISNHLYFYWYRQILGQKVEFLVSFYNNEISEKSEIFDDQFSVERPDGSNFTLKIRSTKLEDSAMYFCASSELGLSFYEQYFGPGTRLTVT.

The chain recombines TRBV18 with TRBJ1-1; TRBD1 aligns across 9 bases. The V segment lost 5 bases and the J segment 0 bases; nucleotides outside the gene matches: 16. CDR3 length: 19 amino acids. Looked up from germline, CDR1 is KGHSH and CDR2 is LQKENI. DNA of the CDR3: TGTGCCAGCTCAAAATCTCCGCCGGCGGGACAGGGATTGAACACTGAAGCTTTCTTT. Translating gives CASSKSPPAGQGLNTEAFF.

This rearrangement joins TRBV11-3 to TRBJ1-1, with D possibly being TRBD1 (6 bases). Germline CDR1 is SGHNT and CDR2 is YENEEA. The CDR3 has 15 amino acids. V was trimmed by 5 bases and J by 1 base, leaving 14 bases between them. DNA for the CDR3: TGTGCCAGCAGCCGGAAGGGGGATGAGAACACTGAAGCTTTCTTT. Translating gives CASSRKGDENTEAFF.

V usage is TRBV6-4 and J usage is TRBJ2-1; 10 bases map to TRBD2. Germline-derived CDR1 and CDR2 are MRHNA and SNTAGT. The CDR3 is 15 amino acids. Germline trimming cut 9 bases from V and 9 bases from J; bases unmatched to any gene: 14. The CDR3 coding sequence is TGTGCCAGACGAAGAGCGGGAGGGGATGGGGGTGAGCAGTTCTTC. Its protein is CARRRAGGDGGEQFF.

This sequence joins TRBV11-3 and TRBJ1-1; tentatively, D is TRBD1 (5 bases). The V end lost 6 bases, the J end lost 7 bases, and 12 bases lay between the germline ends. The CDR3 totals 12 residues. Germline CDR1 reads SGHNT; CDR2 reads YENEEA. The CDR3 region is CASRSHGGEAFF. CDR3 nucleotide sequence: TGTGCCAGCAGATCCCACGGGGGTGAAGCTTTCTTT. Complete variable domain (other parts from reference TRBV11-3 and TRBJ1-1): EAGVVQSPRYKIIEKKQPVAFWCNPISGHNTLYWYLQNLGQGPELLIRYENEEAVDDSQLPKDRFSAERLKGVDSTLKIQPAELGDSAVYLCASRSHGGEAFFGQGTRLTVV.